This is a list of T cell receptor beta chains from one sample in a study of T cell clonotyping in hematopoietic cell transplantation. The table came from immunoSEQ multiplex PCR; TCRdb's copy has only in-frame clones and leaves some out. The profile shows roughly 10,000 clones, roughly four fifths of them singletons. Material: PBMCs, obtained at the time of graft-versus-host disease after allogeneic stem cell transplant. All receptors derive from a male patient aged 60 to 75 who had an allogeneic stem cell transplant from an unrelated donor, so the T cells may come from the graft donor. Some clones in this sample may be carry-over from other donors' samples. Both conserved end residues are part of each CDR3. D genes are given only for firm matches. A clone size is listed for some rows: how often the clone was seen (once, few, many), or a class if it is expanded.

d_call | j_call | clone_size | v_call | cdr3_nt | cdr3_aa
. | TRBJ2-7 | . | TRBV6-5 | TGTGCCAGCAGTTACGGTGGGGGGCGCGAGCAGTACTTC | CASSYGGGREQYF
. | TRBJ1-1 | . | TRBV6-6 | TGTGCCAGCAGTTACTCTGGCGGCCTCGATGAAGCTTTCTTT | CASSYSGGLDEAFF
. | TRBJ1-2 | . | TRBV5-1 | TGCGCCAGCAGCTTGGCGGGTCCGGATTATGGCTACACCTTC | CASSLAGPDYGYTF
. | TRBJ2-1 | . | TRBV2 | TGTGCCAGCAGGGTCAATGAGCAGTTCTTC | CASRVNEQFF
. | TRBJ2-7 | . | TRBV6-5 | TGTGCCAGCAGTGCCCGCTCCGAGCAGTACTTC | CASSARSEQYF
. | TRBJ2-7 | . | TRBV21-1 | TGTGCCAGCACCCAGACCGGGGGGCAAGTAACCTACGAGCAGTACTTC | CASTQTGGQVTYEQYF
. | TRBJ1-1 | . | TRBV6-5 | TGTGCCAGCAGTATCGTTGTTAACACTGAAGCTTTCTTT | CASSIVVNTEAFF
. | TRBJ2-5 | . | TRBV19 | TGTGCCAGTTCGCCTGGCAGCTTCCAAGAGACCCAGTACTTC | CASSPGSFQETQYF
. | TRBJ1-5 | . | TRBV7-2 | TGTGCCAGCAGCGATGTGTGGGGTCAGCCCCAGCATTTT | CASSDVWGQPQHF
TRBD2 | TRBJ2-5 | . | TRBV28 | TGTGCCAGCAGTTTGGCGGGGGTACCAGAGACCCAGTACTTC | CASSLAGVPETQYF
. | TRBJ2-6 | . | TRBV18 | TGTGCCAGCTCACCCGAGACGGCTGGGGCCAACGTCCTGACTTTC | CASSPETAGANVLTF
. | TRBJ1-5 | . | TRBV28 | TGTGCCAGCAGTTCAGGGCTACAGCCCCAGCATTTT | CASSSGLQPQHF
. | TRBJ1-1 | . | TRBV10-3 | TGTGCCATCAGTGGAATCAACACTGAAGCTTTCTTT | CAISGINTEAFF
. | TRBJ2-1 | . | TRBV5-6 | TGTGCCAGCAGCCTAGGTGGAGGGCAGTTCTTC | CASSLGGGQFF
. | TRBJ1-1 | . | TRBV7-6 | TGTGCCAGCAGCCCATTGACGGGGAACACTGAAGCTTTCTTT | CASSPLTGNTEAFF
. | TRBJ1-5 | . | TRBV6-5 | TGTGCCAGCAGGTCCGGGGCTTACAATCAGCCCCAGCATTTT | CASRSGAYNQPQHF
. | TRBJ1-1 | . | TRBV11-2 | TGTGCCAGCAGCCCGACCCTGCCCCCTGAAGCTTTCTTT | CASSPTLPPEAFF
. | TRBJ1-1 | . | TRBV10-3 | TGTGCCATCAGCTCCGGGGGGGGTTTGAACACTGAAGCTTTCTTT | CAISSGGGLNTEAFF
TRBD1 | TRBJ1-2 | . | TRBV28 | TGTGCCACCAACAGGGGCTATGGCTACACCTTC | CATNRGYGYTF
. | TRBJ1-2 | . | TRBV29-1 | TGCAGCGTTGAGAGCAGGGCTGACTATGGCTACACCTTC | CSVESRADYGYTF
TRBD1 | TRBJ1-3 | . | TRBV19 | TGTGCCAGTATGGGACAGGCGACCGCCTCTGGAAACACCATATATTTT | CASMGQATASGNTIYF
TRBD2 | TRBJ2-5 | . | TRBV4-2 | TGTGCCAGCAGCTCCGAGCGGGGGGGTCAAGAGACCCAGTACTTC | CASSSERGGQETQYF
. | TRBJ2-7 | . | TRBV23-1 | TGCGCCAGCAGTCAAAATAGGCGGAACGATACCTACGAGCAGTACTTC | CASSQNRRNDTYEQYF
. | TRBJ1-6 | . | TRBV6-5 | TGTGCCAGCAGTTACGGGGTTCTGGGGGGTAATTCACCCCTCCACTTT | CASSYGVLGGNSPLHF
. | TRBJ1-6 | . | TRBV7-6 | TGTGCCAGCAGCGTCAGTACGGGGAATGATTCACCCCTCCACTTT | CASSVSTGNDSPLHF
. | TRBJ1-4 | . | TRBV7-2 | TGTGCCAGCACCAGCGGGGAGGAAAAACTGTTTTTT | CASTSGEEKLFF
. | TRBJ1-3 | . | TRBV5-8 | TGTGCCAGCAGCCCGGGGATCTCTGGAAACACCATATATTTT | CASSPGISGNTIYF
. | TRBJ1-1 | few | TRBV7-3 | TGTGCCAGCGCCCCCTGGGGTCCCACTGAAGCTTTCTTT | CASAPWGPTEAFF
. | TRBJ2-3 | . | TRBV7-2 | TGTGCCAGCAGCTCCCCGGGGGCCATAGATACGCAGTATTTT | CASSSPGAIDTQYF
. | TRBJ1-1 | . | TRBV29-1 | TGCAGCGGCAGACATGGTGGGGGCGCTGAAGCTTTCTTT | CSGRHGGGAEAFF
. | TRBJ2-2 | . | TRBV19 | . | CASSILAFSVELFF
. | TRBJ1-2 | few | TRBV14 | TGTGCCAGCAGCCAAGATCAGGGGAACTATGGCTACACCTTC | CASSQDQGNYGYTF
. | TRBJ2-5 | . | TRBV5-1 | TGCGCCAGCGCCTTGCGGCCGGTCCAAGAGACCCAGTACTTC | CASALRPVQETQYF
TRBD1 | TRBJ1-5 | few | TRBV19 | TGTGCCAGCAAGGCGGGACAGGGGAACTTCCAGCCCCAGCATTTT | CASKAGQGNFQPQHF
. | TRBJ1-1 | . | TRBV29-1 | TGCAGCGTTGGGGAGAGAGACCGGAACACTGAAGCTTTCTTT | CSVGERDRNTEAFF
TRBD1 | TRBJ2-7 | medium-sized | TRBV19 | TGTGCCAGTACCCCGGGGACAGGGGTCTACGAGCAGTACTTC | CASTPGTGVYEQYF
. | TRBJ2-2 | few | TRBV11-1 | TGTGCCAGCAGCCGACGCGACATTCCCAACACCGGGGAGCTGTTTTTT | CASSRRDIPNTGELFF
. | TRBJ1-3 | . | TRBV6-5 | TGTGCCAGCAGCCCTCTAAATGGAAACACCATATATTTT | CASSPLNGNTIYF
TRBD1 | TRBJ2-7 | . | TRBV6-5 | TGTGCCAGCAGTGCCGACAGGGTCGGGTACGAGCAGTACTTC | CASSADRVGYEQYF
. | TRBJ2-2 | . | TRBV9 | TGTGCCAGCAACAGGGAAGGGGCGAACACCGGGGAGCTGTTTTTT | CASNREGANTGELFF
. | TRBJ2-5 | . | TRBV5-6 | TGTGCCAGCAGCTTGGCCTCCGGGGGCAGGGAGACCCAGTACTTC | CASSLASGGRETQYF
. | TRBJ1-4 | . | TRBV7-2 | TGTGCCAGCAGCTTAGGCGGCGGGGGGGGTGAAAAACTGTTTTTT | CASSLGGGGGEKLFF
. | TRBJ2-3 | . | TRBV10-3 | TGTGCCATCAGTGAGTCTAGGACTTCCACTACAGATACGCAGTATTTT | CAISESRTSTTDTQYF
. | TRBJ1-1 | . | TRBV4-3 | TGCGCCAGCGGGATCAACAGGAACACTGAAGCTTTCTTT | CASGINRNTEAFF
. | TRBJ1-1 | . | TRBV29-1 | TGCAGCGCTGTAGAGATAAGGGCTGAAGCTTTCTTT | CSAVEIRAEAFF